Reported below is one T cell receptor beta chain. The target antigen is unknown. The CDR3 consists of 15 residues. Per germline, CDR1 PRHDT and CDR2 FYEKMQ (reference sequence). The J segment lost 3 bases and the V segment lost 4 bases, leaving 3 bases of the junction unmatched. The data originate from a study of cytomegalovirus exposure and HLA in healthy donors. Findings and limits, study-wide: Some TCR beta chains (roughly 150 of them) were listed as cytomegalovirus-associated. In a later analysis, donors in an Asian-associated ancestry cluster reportedly had fewer N-insertions in productive TCRs than the cohort mean. A later examination showed that TCR association rates differed by HLA locus, with DRB1 most and HLA-C fewest.

With 60 Vbeta and 13 Jbeta primers, the PCR was carried out. Measured with immunoSEQ multiplex PCR; TCRdb has only the in-frame clones, and not every one. The sample comprises around 190,000 clones, around 75% of which are singletons, and roughly 1.5% rests with the top ten. The J gene is TRBJ2-3, the V gene TRBV13; 11 bases line up with TRBD2. The sample comprised PBMCs. This receptor was taken from a woman between 45 and 60 years old in good health and CMV-seronegative. CDR3 nucleotides: TGTGCCAGCAGCTCTAGCGGGAGGAGGACAGATACGCAGTATTTT. As protein: CASSSSGRRTDTQYF.